This T cell receptor (beta chain) was identified in a study of blood T cell repertoires in COVID-19. V dropped 0 bases and J dropped 5 bases, with 9 bases sitting between them. The CDR3 consists of 13 residues. Germline V gene lookup returns CDR1 SGDLS and CDR2 YYNGEE. As handled by the study authors: Amplifying reference gene primers gave estimates of nucleated cell counts. Sequencing used immunoSEQ multiplex PCR; TCRdb keeps in-frame clones, though not all of them. V and J calls and clone size are those listed in that table; D and trimming were worked out from the DNA. The repertoire holds about 58,000 clones, with 89% as singletons.

Sequenced sample: peripheral blood. This receptor was taken from a woman aged 60-75 years with active COVID-19. The chain combines TRBV9 with TRBJ2-7, with D perhaps TRBD1 (6 bases). CDR3 nucleotides: TGTGCCAGCAGCGTAGGGACAGAGAACGAGCAGTACTTC. Translated: CASSVGTENEQYF.